The 2 T cell receptor beta chains below come from one sample, sequenced in a study of blood T cells in healthy people across ages. A J-beta primer mix and a sample-barcoded 5' primer were used in a second PCR of roughly 6 to 12 cycles. TCRdb reprocessed the 5' RACE reads via MiXCR and lists one record per CDR3 protein. The sample has hundreds of thousands of distinct CDR3 sequences, around two fifths seen once. The specimen sequenced was blood. Receptors were obtained from a man in his fifties or sixties in good health.

The gene calls are TRBV10-3 and TRBJ2-3; weak D call: TRBD2 (5 bases). CDR3 size: 15 residues. CDR1 and CDR2 (germline): ENHRY, SYGVKD. Trimming removed 5 bases from V and 3 bases from J, with 15 bases in between. The CDR3 here is CAISRAVSITDTQYF. The CDR3 region has the DNA TGTGCCATCAGTCGAGCGGTTAGTATTACAGATACGCAGTATTTT.

This clonotype was counted between two and nine times. V is TRBV4-3 and J is TRBJ2-7; TRBD1 aligns across 8 bases. This CDR3 has 15 amino acids. The V and J ends lost 4 bases and 1 base, in that order; junction bases with no gene match: 6. Germline CDR1 LGHNA, CDR2 YSLEER. The CDR3 spells CASSLDRALSYEQYF. The CDR3 DNA reads TGCGCCAGCAGCCTGGACAGGGCTTTGTCCTACGAGCAGTACTTC.